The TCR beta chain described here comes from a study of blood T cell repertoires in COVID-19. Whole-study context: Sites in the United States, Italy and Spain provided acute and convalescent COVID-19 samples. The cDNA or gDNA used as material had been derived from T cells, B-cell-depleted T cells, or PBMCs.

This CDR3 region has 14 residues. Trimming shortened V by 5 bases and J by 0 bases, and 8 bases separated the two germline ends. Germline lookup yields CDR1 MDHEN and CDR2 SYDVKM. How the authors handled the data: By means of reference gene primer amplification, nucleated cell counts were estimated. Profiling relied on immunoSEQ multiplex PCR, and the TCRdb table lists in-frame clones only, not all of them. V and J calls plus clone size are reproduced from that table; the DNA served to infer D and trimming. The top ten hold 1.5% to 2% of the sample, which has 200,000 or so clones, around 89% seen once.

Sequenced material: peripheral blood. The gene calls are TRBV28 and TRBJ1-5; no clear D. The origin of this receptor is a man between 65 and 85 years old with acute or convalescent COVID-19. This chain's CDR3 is CASSPVDSNQPQHF. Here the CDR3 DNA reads TGTGCCAGCAGTCCGGTTGATAGCAATCAGCCCCAGCATTTT.